Sequencing of this TCR beta chain was carried out in a study of T cell repertoires in cytomegalovirus infection. As to this clonotype: As yet, its antigen is unknown.

TCRdb recomputed calls from the reads with MiXCR, one row per CDR3 protein. The data hold 450,000 to 550,000 distinct CDR3 sequences, with approximately 40% observed a single time. Germline V CDR1 and CDR2: SGHVT, SQSDAQ. The CDR3 extends over 17 amino acids. Losses at the gene ends were 1 base for V and 5 bases for J; bases not matched to a gene: 11. The V gene is TRBV7-4, the J gene TRBJ2-5, with TRBD2 matching over 9 bases. The sequence was obtained from a human donor in good health (CMV status not recorded). Some clones in this sample may be carry-over from other donors' samples. The sequenced sample was cultured PBMCs, obtained from culture after CMV antigen stimulation. CDR3 nucleotides: TGTGCCAGCAGCTTAGTTGGTAGCGGGAGAGGCTGGGAGACCCAGTACTTC. It codes for CASSLVGSGRGWETQYF.